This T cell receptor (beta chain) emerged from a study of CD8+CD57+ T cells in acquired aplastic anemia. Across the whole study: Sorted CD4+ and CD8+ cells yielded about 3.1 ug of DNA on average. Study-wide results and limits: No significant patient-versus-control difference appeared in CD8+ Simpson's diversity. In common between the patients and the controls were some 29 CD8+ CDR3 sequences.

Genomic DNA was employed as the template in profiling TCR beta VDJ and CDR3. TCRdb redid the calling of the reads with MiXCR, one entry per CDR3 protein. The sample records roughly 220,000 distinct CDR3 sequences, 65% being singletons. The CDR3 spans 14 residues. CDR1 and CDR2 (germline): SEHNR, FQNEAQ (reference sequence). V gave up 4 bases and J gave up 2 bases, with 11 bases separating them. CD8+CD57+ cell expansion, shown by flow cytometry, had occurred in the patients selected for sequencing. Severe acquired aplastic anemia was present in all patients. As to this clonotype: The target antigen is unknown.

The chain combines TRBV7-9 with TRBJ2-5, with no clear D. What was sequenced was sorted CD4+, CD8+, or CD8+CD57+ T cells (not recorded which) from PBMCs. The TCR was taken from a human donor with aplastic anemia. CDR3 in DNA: TGTGCCAGCAGCTCCCCCGGTGCTCAAGAGACCCAGTACTTC. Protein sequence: CASSSPGAQETQYF.